The 11 T cell receptor beta chains below all came from one sample that was sequenced in a study of T cells in tuberculosis. Time point specified: new active TB diagnosis, blood taken before or within 7 days of starting treatment. The repertoire was sequenced with immunoSEQ multiplex PCR; TCRdb's copy has only in-frame clones and lacks some. This table has approximately 53,000 clones, about 95% appearing once. The specimen was PBMCs, collected at tuberculosis diagnosis. The source of these receptors is an adult with tuberculosis.

The chain has TRBV6-1 and TRBJ1-1; the match to TRBD1 covers 8 bases. CDR1 is MNHNS and CDR2 is SASEGT in the germline V gene. The junction had 2 bases not matched to a gene; V was cut back by 4 bases and J by 4 bases. The CDR3 is made up of 13 amino acids. CDR3 bases: TGTGCCAGCAGTGTCGACAGGGGCACTGAAGCTTTCTTT. This gives the protein CASSVDRGTEAFF.

This chain connects TRBV18 to TRBJ1-5; a possible D gene is TRBD1 (6 bases). CDR3 length: 16 residues. CDR1 is KGHSH and CDR2 is LQKENI in the germline V gene. The germline V and J ends were trimmed by 4 bases and 0 bases, with 13 bases remaining between them. The CDR3 nucleotides are TGTGCCAGCTCACTCTCCCGACAGGCTAGCAATCAGCCCCAGCATTTT. Residues: CASSLSRQASNQPQHF.

The chain uses TRBV7-2 and TRBJ2-5, with 7 bases fitting TRBD1. The CDR3 totals 16 residues. The germline V gene has CDR1 SGHTA and CDR2 FQGNSA. V dropped 2 bases and J dropped 1; count of bases not matched to a gene: 7. As DNA, the CDR3 is TGTGCCAGCAGCTTAAGGGGGCCCAGCGGCCAAGAGACCCAGTACTTC. Its protein is CASSLRGPSGQETQYF.

This clone was observed once. V usage is TRBV7-9 and J usage is TRBJ2-3, with TRBD2 matching 12 bases. Germline CDR1 reads SEHNR; CDR2 reads FQNEAQ (reference sequence). The CDR3 totals 14 residues. Trimming at V came to 5 bases and at J to 6 bases, leaving 3 bases not matched to a gene. The DNA of the CDR3 is TGTGCCAGCAGCCGGACTAGCGGGATGGATACGCAGTATTTT. Translated, it gives CASSRTSGMDTQYF.

The V and J genes are TRBV28 and TRBJ2-7, with unresolved D. The CDR3 length is 14 residues. In germline, CDR1 is MDHEN, CDR2 SYDVKM. Trimming took off 5 bases at V and 3 bases at J, with 14 bases between the two ends. The CDR3, as DNA: TGTGCCAGCAGTCCCTTCCCAGGCAGCTACGAGCAGTACTTC. This codes for CASSPFPGSYEQYF.

This chain connects TRBV30 to TRBJ1-1; the match to TRBD1 covers 7 bases. CDR3 size: 16 residues. Trimming cost V 3 bases and J 1 base; bases outside gene matches: 11. From germline, CDR1 is GTSNPN and CDR2 SVGIG (reference sequence). CDR3 amino acids: CAWRPTLRDRNTEAFF. The CDR3 DNA follows: TGTGCCTGGAGACCCACCCTCCGGGACAGGAACACTGAAGCTTTCTTT. The variable domain in full, with the rest retrieved from reference TRBV30 and TRBJ1-1, is SQTIHQWPATLVQPVGSPLSLECTVEGTSNPNLYWYRQAAGRGLQLLFYSVGIGQISSEVPQNLSASRPQDRQFILSSKKLLLSDSGFYLCAWRPTLRDRNTEAFFGQGTRLTVV.

The rearrangement links TRBV14 to TRBJ2-1, with TRBD2 matching 7 bases. V lost 4 bases and J lost 0; bases outside the gene matches: 12. The CDR3 runs to 18 residues. Germline loops: CDR1 SGHDN, CDR2 FVKESK. The CDR3 nucleotides are TGTGCCAGCAGCCTCCGGACTAGTTCTTTCAGCTCCTACAATGAGCAGTTCTTC. It codes for CASSLRTSSFSSYNEQFF. Complete variable domain (other parts from reference TRBV14 and TRBJ2-1): EAGVTQFPSHSVIEKGQTVTLRCDPISGHDNLYWYRRVMGKEIKFLLHFVKESKQDESGMPNNRFLAERTGGTYSTLKVQPAELEDSGVYFCASSLRTSSFSSYNEQFFGPGTRLTVL.

The V and J genes are TRBV7-6 and TRBJ1-5; D is ambiguous. The CDR3 length is 13 residues. V lost 4 bases and J lost 5, with 9 bases in between. Germline-derived CDR1 and CDR2 are SGHVS and FNYEAQ. CDR3: CASSYNRDQPQHF. The DNA for the CDR3 is TGTGCCAGCAGCTATAACAGAGATCAGCCCCAGCATTTT. Variable domain in full (rest from reference TRBV7-6 and TRBJ1-5): GAGVSQSPRYKVTKRGQDVALRCDPISGHVSLYWYRQALGQGPEFLTYFNYEAQQDKSGLPNDRFSAERPEGSISTLTIQRTEQRDSAMYRCASSYNRDQPQHFGDGTRLSIL.

This chain uses TRBV6-1 with TRBJ1-2, with no clear D. V was trimmed by 1 base and J by 8 bases, leaving 11 bases between them. Germline CDR1 and CDR2: MNHNS and SASEGT. This CDR3 comprises 13 residues. The CDR3 DNA is TGTGCCAGCAGTGAAGGTCTAGCCCCCGGCTACACCTTC. Its protein product is CASSEGLAPGYTF.

CDR3 in DNA: TGTGCCAGCAGCTACCGGGACAGCCAAGAGACCCAGTACTTC. The encoded protein is CASSYRDSQETQYF. V gene TRBV7-8 combines with J gene TRBJ2-5, with 7 bases matching TRBD1. CDR3 size: 14 residues. J was trimmed by 1 base and V by 4 bases; bases with no gene match: 3. CDR1 and CDR2 (germline): SGHVS, FQNEAQ.

This chain links TRBV9 with TRBJ2-7, with 9 bases matching TRBD1. Trimming took 3 bases from V and 0 from J; bases not matched to a gene: 4. Germline CDR1 and CDR2: SGDLS and YYNGEE. The CDR3 loop spans 15 amino acids. The CDR3 loop reads CASSGGQGVSYEQYF. The CDR3 nucleotides read TGTGCCAGCAGCGGGGGACAGGGTGTCTCCTACGAGCAGTACTTC.